This TCR beta chain was recorded in a study of T cells in Graves' hyperthyroidism and ophthalmopathy. Regions amplified from RNA transcripts were the TCR beta CDR3 regions. TCR CDR3 regions were first amplified by RT-PCR with HTBI primers. TCRdb reprocessed the multiplex PCR reads via MiXCR and lists one record per CDR3 protein. The table shows approximately 640,000 distinct CDR3 sequences, with 15% to 20% occurring only once. Findings of the study overall: Appearing also in blood were most of the thyroid clonotypes expanded above 0.001. Ophthalmopathy was predicted by the model a median of approximately 6.6 months ahead of onset.

CDR3 length equals 13 residues. From germline, CDR1 is MNHEY and CDR2 SMNVEV (reference sequence). Of note for this clonotype: Its specificity is not known. An end of the junction differs from the germline gene, which may be a read error.

For the diagnoses, clinical symptoms, serum thyroxine and TRAb, thyroid ultrasound and orbital computed tomography were used. The receptor comes from a man aged 50 to 60 with Graves' hyperthyroidism. The sample consisted of blood. The chain combines TRBV27 with TRBJ2-7; 7 bases align to TRBD2. CDR3 DNA sequence: TGTGCCAGCAGTTCGGGAGGCAGCTACGGGCAGTACTTC. Its translation: CASSSGGSYGQYF.